These 13 T cell receptor beta chains were sequenced from one sample in a study of blood T cell repertoires in COVID-19. Here immunoSEQ multiplex PCR was the method, and the copy in TCRdb shows in-frame clones only, minus some. Of roughly 250,000 clones in the sample, about 68% are singletons; the top ten hold about 3.1%. The sample was peripheral blood. These receptors were taken from a woman over 75 with acute or convalescent COVID-19.

This sequence joins TRBV19 and TRBJ1-2, with 8 bases lining up with TRBD1. V trimming: 5 bases; J trimming: 8 bases; junction bases outside the gene matches: 13. The CDR3 consists of 15 residues. From germline, CDR1 is LNHDA and CDR2 SQIVND (reference sequence). The CDR3 loop is CASSLSTGGTFGYTF. CDR3 DNA sequence: TGTGCCAGTAGTCTAAGCACAGGGGGTACGTTCGGCTACACCTTC.

This chain connects TRBV7-9 to TRBJ1-3, with D tentatively TRBD1 (6 bases). The germline V gene encodes CDR1 SEHNR and CDR2 FQNEAQ (reference sequence). Between the trimmed V and J ends, which lost 5 bases and 3 bases, there was a span of 14 bases. This CDR3 comprises 15 residues. In DNA, the CDR3 is TGTGCCAGCAGCCCGTCCGGGACACATGGAAACACCATATATTTT. Encoded protein: CASSPSGTHGNTIYF.

The rearrangement uses TRBV7-9 and TRBJ1-1; TRBD1 is a possible D gene (6 bases). This CDR3 region has 14 residues. Trimming shortened V by 3 bases and J by 5 bases, and 13 bases separated the two germline ends. The germline gives CDR1 SEHNR, CDR2 FQNEAQ (reference sequence). As DNA, the CDR3 is TGTGCCAGCAGCTTGGGGCAGGGGAGAACTGAAGCTTTCTTT. It is translated as CASSLGQGRTEAFF.

In this sample, this clone turned up once. V is TRBV7-9 and J is TRBJ1-4; D gene uncertain. V lost 5 bases and J lost 0, with 10 bases in between. This CDR3 region has 15 residues. Germline V CDR1 and CDR2: SEHNR, FQNEAQ (reference sequence). The CDR3 here is CASSPGIATNEKLFF. DNA of the CDR3: TGTGCCAGCAGCCCCGGGATTGCAACTAATGAAAAACTGTTTTTT.

V gene TRBV5-6 combines with J gene TRBJ1-1; D is perhaps TRBD1 (5 bases). The CDR3 has 14 residues. The V gene lost 4 bases and the J gene lost 1 base, with 11 bases spanning the gap. Germline V gene sequence: CDR1 SGHDT, CDR2 YYEEEE. CDR3 bases: TGTGCCAGCAGCCTGGGGCTTACGAACACTGAAGCTTTCTTT. Translation: CASSLGLTNTEAFF.

The J gene is TRBJ2-7, the V gene TRBV5-1; 8 bases align to TRBD2. The V gene's germline CDR1 is SGHRS and CDR2 YFSETQ. The CDR3 runs to 13 residues. V was pared by 6 bases and J by 4 bases, with 6 bases of the junction left unmatched. The CDR3 DNA is TGCGCCAGCAAACGAGCGGGAGCATACGAGCAGTACTTC. It is translated as CASKRAGAYEQYF. The whole variable domain, remainder taken from reference TRBV5-1 and TRBJ2-7, is KAGVTQTPRYLIKTRGQQVTLSCSPISGHRSVSWYQQTPGQGLQFLFEYFSETQRNKGNFPGRFSGRQFSNSRSEMNVSTLELGDSALYLCASKRAGAYEQYFGPGTRLTVT.

This chain joins TRBV13 and TRBJ1-1; D possibly corresponds to TRBD1 (6 bases). Germline V gene data show CDR1 as PRHDT and CDR2 as FYEKMQ (reference sequence). This CDR3 is 13 amino acids long. The V and J ends lost 3 bases and 8 bases respectively, with 13 bases between them. In DNA form, the CDR3 reads TGTGCCAGCAGCTTTTGGTCCGGGACAGAAGCTTTCTTT. Residues: CASSFWSGTEAFF.

The rearrangement links TRBV6-5 to TRBJ1-5; TRBD1 might be the D (6 bases). V lost 6 bases, J lost 5 bases, and 11 bases lay in between. The germline CDR1 and CDR2 sequences are MNHEY and SVGAGI. The CDR3 length is 13 residues. CDR3 in amino acids: CASRVTGYQPQHF. The CDR3 bases are TGTGCCAGCAGGGTGACAGGATATCAGCCCCAGCATTTT.

The rearrangement links TRBV19 to TRBJ2-7; D is uncertain. Per the germline V gene, CDR1 is LNHDA and CDR2 is SQIVND (reference sequence). The V end was cut by 4 bases, the J end by 2 bases, with 12 bases between. The CDR3 is 14 residues long. CDR3 sequence (DNA): TGTGCCAGTAGTAGCCAGATAGCCACCTACGAGCAGTACTTC. It is translated as CASSSQIATYEQYF.

The V and J genes are TRBV19 and TRBJ2-1, with D possibly matching TRBD2 (7 bases). Germline CDR1 and CDR2: LNHDA and SQIVND (reference sequence). With 5 bases removed from V and 9 bases from J, the gap between germline ends came to 14 bases. This CDR3 comprises 13 residues. As DNA, the CDR3 is TGTGCCAGTAGTGAAACGGGGGGCGGTGAGCAGTTCTTC. Amino acid sequence: CASSETGGGEQFF.

The rearrangement uses TRBV20-1 and TRBJ1-1; TRBD1 matches at 9 bases. The V and J ends lost 3 bases and 4 bases, in that order; junction bases with no gene match: 6. The length of the CDR3 is 14 residues. Germline V CDR1 and CDR2: DFQATT, SNEGSKA (reference sequence). This CDR3 is CSASRGQGFTEAFF. The CDR3 nucleotides read TGCAGTGCTAGTAGGGGACAGGGATTCACTGAAGCTTTCTTT.

The chain uses TRBV18 and TRBJ1-4; D unclear. This CDR3 contains 17 residues. The germline V and J ends were trimmed by 0 bases and 3 bases, with 14 bases remaining between them. CDR1 and CDR2 (germline): KGHSH, LQKENI. CDR3 residues: CASSPPNSGGANEKLFF. The DNA of the CDR3 is TGTGCCAGCTCACCACCGAATTCGGGCGGGGCTAATGAAAAACTGTTTTTT.

V is TRBV5-4 and J is TRBJ2-3; TRBD2 agrees at 14 bases. Germline assignment: CDR1 SGHNT and CDR2 YYREEE (reference sequence). This CDR3 is built from 19 residues. The V segment lost 2 bases and the J segment 4 bases; nucleotides outside the gene matches: 12. The CDR3 sequence is CASSFPGGGTSGGADTQYF. CDR3 bases: TGTGCCAGCAGCTTCCCAGGGGGTGGGACTAGCGGGGGAGCAGATACGCAGTATTTT.